Listed below are T cell receptor beta chains from one sample, sequenced in a study of control samples from healthy donors and cancer patients. Clones were sequenced by immunoSEQ multiplex PCR, and TCRdb holds only the in-frame ones, with some missing. The repertoire holds some 120,000 clones, with approximately 90% as singletons. The sample was blood. These receptors all come from a man aged 18 to 29 in good health. The CDR3 runs from the conserved cysteine through the conserved F or W. Some rows have no size entry. The others give once, few or many, or a class for an expanded clone.

cdr3_aa | v_call | clone_size | j_call
CASSEGTASSYNSPLHF | TRBV2 | NA | TRBJ1-6
CASQGSGDAEKLFF | TRBV3-1/TRBV3-2 | few | TRBJ1-4
CASSPTKTGELFF | TRBV27 | NA | TRBJ2-2
CASSPDGLGTEAFF | TRBV5-1 | NA | TRBJ1-1
CSVDSGDSGANVLTF | TRBV29-1 | NA | TRBJ2-6
CASSQDAGPGGYTF | TRBV4-1 | NA | TRBJ1-2
CASSLGGGRQPQHF | TRBV28 | NA | TRBJ1-5
CASSPTSGVDTQYF | TRBV2 | NA | TRBJ2-3
CAWSAQGYQPQHF | TRBV30 | NA | TRBJ1-5
CAIRGDIRMNTEAFF | TRBV10-3 | NA | TRBJ1-1
CAWSSTLGNTIYF | TRBV30 | NA | TRBJ1-3
CASSPGWDSPNYGYTF | TRBV5-6 | NA | TRBJ1-2
CASSRPYAGVGDTQYF | TRBV3-1/TRBV3-2 | once | TRBJ2-3
CAIRDSGRGNYGYTF | TRBV10-3 | once | TRBJ1-2
CASSWRQAGTDTQYF | TRBV5-6 | NA | TRBJ2-3
CASSLSLGNEQFF | TRBV5-4 | few | TRBJ2-1
CASSEGASYEQYF | TRBV23-1 | once | TRBJ2-7
CASSSQGRETQYF | TRBV5-4 | NA | TRBJ2-5
CASSIVRTPFAPDSTDTQYF | TRBV19 | NA | TRBJ2-3
CASSLGGLRRNTIYF | TRBV7-9 | NA | TRBJ1-3
CASSEWAVHTGELFF | TRBV10-2 | NA | TRBJ2-2
CASSLSTDRPGYTF | TRBV5-1 | NA | TRBJ1-2
CASSLGTPNTEAFF | TRBV6-5 | NA | TRBJ1-1
CASSQETGTLNYGYTF | TRBV4-2 | NA | TRBJ1-2
CASSEGPSRGEQYF | TRBV9 | NA | TRBJ2-7
CASRPTGTGNQPQHF | TRBV6-5 | NA | TRBJ1-5
CAAREDGSNYGYTF | TRBV2 | NA | TRBJ1-2
CASTGGLGNEQFF | TRBV6-5 | NA | TRBJ2-1
CAWMVGPTTEAFF | TRBV30 | NA | TRBJ1-1
CASSPRTGVYGYTF | TRBV11-2 | once | TRBJ1-2